This T cell receptor beta chain came from a study of vaccination and CD4 T cells after COVID-19. Study overall: Each post-COVID sample was drawn after diagnosis, and the median interval was roughly 97 days (range 35 to 161). Study-wide points: A nonsignificant median increase from 21 to 38 SARS-CoV-2-reactive clonotypes was observed.

Treatment noted: approximately nine-day PBMC culture with coronavirus spike peptide pools or control peptides (ViraFEST assay). About this clonotype itself: Its target is not known.

Per germline, CDR1 SGHNT and CDR2 YENEEA. The V segment lost 1 base and the J segment 4 bases; nucleotides outside the gene matches: 5. CDR3 length equals 15 residues. Once obtained from cultured CD4+ T cells, the DNA was sequenced using the Oncomine TCR Beta short-read assay. From CD4+ T cells that had been cultured, genomic DNA was extracted. TCRdb independently ran MiXCR on the PCR reads; one entry per CDR3 protein. The data contain under 10,000 distinct CDR3 sequences, roughly 58% of them singletons. Here the sequenced sample was cultured CD4+ T cells from blood, taken after SARS-CoV-2 vaccination. The chain employs TRBV11-3 and TRBJ2-7; 9 positions match TRBD2. The receptor comes from a human donor with COVID-19. The DNA for the CDR3 is TGTGCCAGCAGCTTAGTAGCGGGGGCTCGGTACGAGCAGTACTTC. Translating gives CASSLVAGARYEQYF.